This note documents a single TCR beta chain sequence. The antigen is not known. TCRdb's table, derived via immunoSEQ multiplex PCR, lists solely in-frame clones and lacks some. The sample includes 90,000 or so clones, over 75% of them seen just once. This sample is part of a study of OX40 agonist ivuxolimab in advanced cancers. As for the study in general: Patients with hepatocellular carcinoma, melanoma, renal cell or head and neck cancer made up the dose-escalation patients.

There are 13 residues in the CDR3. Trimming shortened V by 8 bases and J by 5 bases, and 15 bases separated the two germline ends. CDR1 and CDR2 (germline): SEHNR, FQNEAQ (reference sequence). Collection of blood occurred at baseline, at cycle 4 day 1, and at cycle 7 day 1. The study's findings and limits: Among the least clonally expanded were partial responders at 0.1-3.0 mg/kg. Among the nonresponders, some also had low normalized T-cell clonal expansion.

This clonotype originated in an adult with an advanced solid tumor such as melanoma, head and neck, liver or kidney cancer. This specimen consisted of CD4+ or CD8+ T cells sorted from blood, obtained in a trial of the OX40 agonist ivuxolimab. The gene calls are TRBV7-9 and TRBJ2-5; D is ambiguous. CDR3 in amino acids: CASGWPGRETQYF. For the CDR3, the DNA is TGTGCCAGCGGTTGGCCAGGCCGGGAGACCCAGTACTTC.